This is a list of T cell receptor beta chains from one sample in a study of blood T cell repertoires in COVID-19. Only in-frame clones appear in the TCRdb table, and some are missing; sequencing was by immunoSEQ multiplex PCR. Here the sample spans roughly 39,000 clones, approximately 96% being singletons. The sample taken for sequencing was peripheral blood. These receptors came from a human donor with active COVID-19. The donor label of this sample is uncertain. CDR3s include the opening cysteine and the closing phenylalanine or tryptophan. D genes are given only for firm matches. The size of a clone is reported for some rows only, either as once, few or many, or as a class for expanded clones.

j_gene | d_gene | abundance | v_gene | len | CDR3nt | CDR3aa
TRBJ2-2 | - | - | TRBV6-5 | 15 | TGTGCCAGCAGACCACAGGGAATCGGCGCCGGGGAGCTGTTTTTT | CASRPQGIGAGELFF
TRBJ2-1 | - | once | TRBV9 | 15 | TGTGCCAGCAGCGTAGGGAATAGCGGCCACAATGAGCAGTTCTTC | CASSVGNSGHNEQFF
TRBJ2-5 | TRBD2 | - | TRBV7-2 | 16 | TGTGCCAGCAGCCACCCCCCCCAGCGGGGGCAAGAGACCCAGTACTTC | CASSHPPQRGQETQYF
TRBJ2-6 | - | - | TRBV27 | 16 | TGTGCCAGCAGTTTATCGGGTGCGGCTGGGGCCAACGTCCTGACTTTC | CASSLSGAAGANVLTF
TRBJ1-6 | - | once | TRBV11-3 | 16 | TGTGCCAGCAGTGAACAGGGCCACTCCTATAATTCACCCCTCCACTTT | CASSEQGHSYNSPLHF
TRBJ2-1 | - | - | TRBV2 | 17 | TGTGCCAGCAGTGAAGAATTAACTAGCCCAGGCTACAATGAGCAGTTCTTC | CASSEELTSPGYNEQFF
TRBJ2-3 | - | - | TRBV20-1 | 11 | TGCAGTGCTAGGAGATCCGATACGCAGTATTTT | CSARRSDTQYF
TRBJ1-5 | TRBD1 | - | TRBV6-5 | 15 | TGTGCCAGCAGTACGCGACAGGGGGTGGGTCAGCCCCAGCATTTT | CASSTRQGVGQPQHF
TRBJ2-3 | TRBD2 | - | TRBV5-5 | 18 | TGTGCCAGCAGCTTGGTTCCGGACGGGGGAGGGGGCACAGATACGCAGTATTTT | CASSLVPDGGGGTDTQYF
TRBJ2-7 | - | - | TRBV2 | 11 | TGTGCCAGCAGGGCGGTGACCGAGCAGTACTTC | CASRAVTEQYF
TRBJ2-2 | - | - | TRBV7-2 | 14 | TGTGCCAGCAGCTTATCCCCAGGGACCGGGGAGCTGTTTTTT | CASSLSPGTGELFF
TRBJ2-1 | TRBD2 | once | TRBV10-2 | 17 | TGCGCCAGCAGTGACCTCGTGTCGGGGGGCTCCTACAATGAGCAGTTCTTC | CASSDLVSGGSYNEQFF
TRBJ2-5 | TRBD2 | - | TRBV11-2 | 17 | TGTGCCAGCAGTGAAAGACTAGCGGGGGCTTGGTTGGAGACCCAGTACTTC | CASSERLAGAWLETQYF
TRBJ1-1 | - | once | TRBV7-9 | 15 | TGTGCCAGCAGCCCACGGGGGGGGACGAACACTGAAGCTTTCTTT | CASSPRGGTNTEAFF
TRBJ1-3 | - | once | TRBV3-1/TRBV3-2 | 16 | TGTGCCAGCAGCCAAGATCTTGCCGGTACTGGAAACACCATATATTTT | CASSQDLAGTGNTIYF
TRBJ1-4 | - | - | TRBV20-1 | 17 | TGCAGTGCTAGTTTATCTGGGAGGACTGCAACTAATGAAAAACTGTTTTTT | CSASLSGRTATNEKLFF
TRBJ1-4 | TRBD1 | - | TRBV12-5 | 15 | TGTGCTAGTGGTGCCGGACAGGGATGGAGGGAAAAACTGTTTTTT | CASGAGQGWREKLFF
TRBJ1-1 | TRBD1 | once | TRBV5-6 | 16 | TGTGCCAGCAGCCGGCGCGGGACAGGGAGGTCAACTGAAGCTTTCTTT | CASSRRGTGRSTEAFF
TRBJ2-3 | - | - | TRBV12-3/TRBV12-4 | 13 | TGTGCCAGCAGCCCCACTGACACAGATACGCAGTATTTT | CASSPTDTDTQYF
TRBJ2-3 | - | - | TRBV1 | 16 | TGCACCAGCAGCCAAGTAGAGCCCCGGCGGACAGATACGCAGTATTTT | CTSSQVEPRRTDTQYF
TRBJ2-3 | - | - | TRBV6-5 | 15 | TGTGCCAGTAGGAGACGCGGGAAAACCACAGATACGCAGTATTTT | CASRRRGKTTDTQYF
TRBJ1-1 | - | - | TRBV5-1 | 13 | TGCGCCAGCAGCATCACAGTGAACACTGAAGCTTTCTTT | CASSITVNTEAFF
TRBJ2-2 | - | - | TRBV2 | 15 | TGTGCCAGCAGTGAGTCCGGGAGAGTTACCGGGGAGCTGTTTTTT | CASSESGRVTGELFF
TRBJ1-1 | - | - | TRBV5-5 | 13 | TGTGCCAGCAGCCAAACGGGACTCTATGAAGCTTTCTTT | CASSQTGLYEAFF
TRBJ2-7 | - | - | TRBV21-1 | 14 | TGTGCCAGCAGACGCGGGACAGGGGCCTACGAGCAGTACTTC | CASRRGTGAYEQYF
TRBJ2-2 | TRBD1 | - | TRBV11-3 | 15 | TGTGCCAGCAGCTCGAGACAGGGGAAGACCGGGGAGCTGTTTTTT | CASSSRQGKTGELFF
TRBJ2-4 | - | - | TRBV12-3/TRBV12-4 | 13 | TGTGCCAGCCTAGGGGGTCCAGGGAACATTCAGTACTTC | CASLGGPGNIQYF
TRBJ1-4 | - | few | TRBV7-9 | 13 | TGTGCCAGCAGCCACTCTAAAATCGAAAAACTGTTTTTT | CASSHSKIEKLFF
TRBJ1-5 | - | - | TRBV6-6 | 16 | TGTGCCAGCAGTTCTCCAGGGTTCTATAGCAATCAGCCCCAGCATTTT | CASSSPGFYSNQPQHF
TRBJ2-1 | TRBD1 | - | TRBV4-2 | 15 | TGTGCCAGCAGCCAGGGGCAGGGACAGGGCATTGAGCAGTTCTTC | CASSQGQGQGIEQFF
TRBJ2-7 | - | few | TRBV5-6 | 16 | TGTGCCAGCAGCGGCGGGCGTGTAGGACCTCCCTACGAGCAGTACTTC | CASSGGRVGPPYEQYF
TRBJ2-5 | TRBD2 | - | TRBV13 | 16 | TGTGCCAGCAGCACCCCTCGGGGGGAGGGCCAAGAGACCCAGTACTTC | CASSTPRGEGQETQYF
TRBJ2-2 | - | - | TRBV9 | 14 | TGTGCCAGCAGAAAATTACAGGGAAGCGGGGAGCTGTTTTTT | CASRKLQGSGELFF
TRBJ1-5 | - | - | TRBV20-1 | 13 | TGCAGTGCTAGTGGGGTAGCGAATCAGCCCCAGCATTTT | CSASGVANQPQHF
TRBJ2-7 | - | - | TRBV5-6 | 14 | TGTGCCAGCAGCACTTACAGGGAAGTGGACGAGCAGTACTTC | CASSTYREVDEQYF
TRBJ2-1 | TRBD2 | - | TRBV24-1 | 16 | TGTGCCACCAGTGATCGGGCGGGGGGTCTTCTCAATGAGCAGTTCTTC | CATSDRAGGLLNEQFF
TRBJ1-2 | - | - | TRBV5-6 | 15 | TGTGCCCACATAACGCAGGGCACTCATAACTATGGCTACACCTTC | CAHITQGTHNYGYTF
TRBJ1-4 | - | - | TRBV7-9 | 16 | TGTGCCAGCAGCTTAGAGGTCGGGGGTGGTAATGAAAAACTGTTTTTT | CASSLEVGGGNEKLFF
TRBJ1-5 | - | - | TRBV18 | 16 | TGTGCCAGCTCTCCCGCGAGGGGGGGGAGCTCTCAGCCCCAGCATTTT | CASSPARGGSSQPQHF
TRBJ2-2 | - | - | TRBV5-6 | 15 | TGTGCCAGCAGCTTCGCAGGGCGTCCAACCGGGGAGCTGTTTTTT | CASSFAGRPTGELFF
TRBJ1-5 | - | - | TRBV6-6 | 18 | TGTGCCAGCAGTCCCCTTGGCAGGGGTCCGTCTCGCAATCAGCCCCAGCATTTT | CASSPLGRGPSRNQPQHF
TRBJ2-7 | - | - | TRBV11-3 | 14 | TGTGCCAGCAGCTTAGAGGGGGCCTCTTACGAGCAGTACTTC | CASSLEGASYEQYF
TRBJ2-6 | - | - | TRBV11-3 | 14 | TGTGCCAGCAGTCCTTACTCTGGGGCCAACGTCCTGACTTTC | CASSPYSGANVLTF
TRBJ2-7 | TRBD2 | - | TRBV7-9 | 16 | TGTGCCAGCAGCGCCCAAACTAGCGGGAGCTCCTACGAGCAGTACTTC | CASSAQTSGSSYEQYF
TRBJ2-7 | - | - | TRBV5-1 | 14 | TGCGCCAGCAGCTCAAGCGGGTCCGGTTACGAGCAGTACTTC | CASSSSGSGYEQYF
TRBJ1-1 | TRBD1 | - | TRBV18 | 14 | TGTGCCAGCTCACCACAACAGGGGTTGACTGAAGCTTTCTTT | CASSPQQGLTEAFF
TRBJ2-3 | - | - | TRBV12-3/TRBV12-4 | 11 | TGTGCCAGCAGTCCGAGAGATACGCAGTATTTT | CASSPRDTQYF
TRBJ1-3 | - | - | TRBV3-1/TRBV3-2 | 14 | TGTGCCAGCAGCCAACTGAGGTCCGGAAACACCATATATTTT | CASSQLRSGNTIYF
TRBJ1-2 | - | - | TRBV6-1 | 14 | TGTGCCAGCAGTGATCGGGGGGCAATCAATGGCTACACCTTC | CASSDRGAINGYTF
TRBJ1-2 | - | - | TRBV28 | 12 | TGTGCCAGCAGTTTACGGGGGTATGGCTACACCTTC | CASSLRGYGYTF
TRBJ2-6 | - | - | TRBV11-3 | 14 | TGTGCCAGCACCACAGGTGGTGGGGCCAACGTCCTGACTTTC | CASTTGGGANVLTF
TRBJ2-2 | - | - | TRBV24-1 | 13 | TGTGCCACCAGTGTGACGGGCACCGGGGAGCTGTTTTTT | CATSVTGTGELFF
TRBJ2-7 | - | - | TRBV27 | 16 | TGTGCCAGCAGTTTAAAGGAGGCGAGGAGCTCCTACGAGCAGTACTTC | CASSLKEARSSYEQYF
TRBJ2-4 | - | - | TRBV5-6 | 11 | TGTGCCAGTGGACAGATGGACATTCAGTACTTC | CASGQMDIQYF
TRBJ1-4 | - | - | TRBV6-6 | 13 | TGTGCCAGCAGACGCGGGGGTAACGAAAAACTGTTTTTT | CASRRGGNEKLFF
TRBJ2-5 | TRBD1 | - | TRBV19 | 15 | TGTGCCAGTAGTACGGACAGGGGACCGTGGGAGACCCAGTACTTC | CASSTDRGPWETQYF
TRBJ2-1 | - | - | TRBV9 | 16 | TGTGCCAGCAGCGCCCACGGGGGAAATATGTTGAATGAGCAGTTCTTC | CASSAHGGNMLNEQFF
TRBJ2-5 | TRBD2 | - | TRBV29-1 | 17 | TGCAGCGTTGAAGATAGGGCAGCAAGCGGGGGGTCCGGTGGCCAGTACTTC | CSVEDRAASGGSGGQYF
TRBJ2-1 | TRBD1 | - | TRBV10-3 | 15 | TGTGCCATCAGTGAGGGGACAGGGGGGGGCAATGAGCAGTTCTTC | CAISEGTGGGNEQFF
TRBJ1-1 | - | - | TRBV28 | 13 | TGTGCCAGCAGTCCCTCGGAGGGCACTGAAGCTTTCTTT | CASSPSEGTEAFF